The next 9 T cell receptor beta chains were all read from a single sample in a study of T-cell reconstitution after alpha-beta-depleted transplantation in children. Using unique molecular identifiers, the investigators prepared the TCRbeta library. TCRdb passed the PCR reads through MiXCR, listing each CDR3 protein once. The data show 90,000 to 100,000 distinct CDR3 sequences, less than 25% seen once. Sequenced here: PBMCs, sampled before TCRalphabeta/CD19-depleted stem cell transplant. The receptors here all came from a boy aged 2 to 9 with acute lymphoblastic leukemia, due to receive a stem cell transplant.

This clonotype was seen many times. V is TRBV4-1 and J is TRBJ2-1, with a tentative D call TRBD2 (6 bases). V dropped 3 bases and J dropped 9 bases, with 21 bases sitting between them. The germline V gene encodes CDR1 MGHRA and CDR2 YSYEKL. This CDR3 comprises 16 residues. CDR3 DNA sequence: TGCGCCAGCAGCCAGTCAAGGTCGGTAGCGGAGGCTGAGCAGTTCTTC. As protein: CASSQSRSVAEAEQFF.

J is TRBJ2-2 and V is TRBV18; D assignment may be TRBD1 or TRBD2 (5 bases each). The CDR3 runs 15 residues. Trimming stripped 2 bases from V and 0 bases from J, with 7 bases between. Germline assignment: CDR1 KGHSH and CDR2 LQKENI. The CDR3 here is CASSPTGPNTGELFF. The DNA for the CDR3 is TGTGCCAGCTCACCAACGGGGCCGAACACCGGGGAGCTGTTTTTT.

The gene calls are TRBV20-1 and TRBJ1-2; D is uncertain. V was trimmed by 1 base and J by 4 bases, leaving 7 bases between them. CDR1 is DFQATT and CDR2 is SNEGSKA in the germline V gene (reference sequence). CDR3 length equals 12 residues. The DNA for the CDR3 is TGCAGTGCTAGAGGAGGAATCTATGGCTACACCTTC. The encoded protein is CSARGGIYGYTF.

Only a few counts were recorded for this clonotype. The CDR3 reads CSVVIGEGPTDTQYF. DNA for the CDR3: TGCAGCGTTGTCATTGGGGAGGGTCCCACAGATACGCAGTATTTT. This chain links TRBV29-1 with TRBJ2-3; 7 nucleotides match TRBD2. After removal of 4 bases from V and 2 bases from J, the junction contained 9 bases not matched to a gene. CDR3 length equals 15 residues. Germline V gives CDR1 SQVTM, CDR2 ANQGSEA.

Worth noting for this clonotype: This sequence may be a read error, since a much larger clone differs from it by one base. The V and J genes are TRBV20-1 and TRBJ2-4, with D possibly called TRBD1 or TRBD2 (6 bases each). Germline assignment: CDR1 DFQATT and CDR2 SNEGSKA (reference sequence). This CDR3 has 17 amino acids. The CDR3 protein is CCARLALGGPGKNIQYF. For the CDR3, the DNA is TGCTGTGCTAGACTGGCTCTTGGGGGGCCAGGGAAAAACATTCAGTACTTC.

This clonotype was detected only a few times. V and J are TRBV5-6 and TRBJ2-1, with 7 bases identical to TRBD2. The CDR3 covers 13 residues. CDR1 and CDR2 from the germline V gene are SGHDT and YYEEEE. V lost 0 bases and J lost 9; bases outside the gene matches: 3. The CDR3 DNA follows: TGTGCCAGCAGCTTGGTGGCTAGCGGTGAGCAGTTCTTC. Translated, it gives CASSLVASGEQFF.

This clonotype was seen only a few times. The chain employs TRBV19 and TRBJ2-1; weak D call: TRBD2 (5 bases). Germline loops: CDR1 LNHDA, CDR2 SQIVND (reference sequence). This CDR3 has 16 residues. Trimming shortened V by 1 base and J by 4 bases, and 14 bases separated the two germline ends. Here the CDR3 reads CASSIGYGLVYNEQFF. Here the CDR3 DNA reads TGTGCCAGTAGTATAGGCTACGGACTCGTATACAATGAGCAGTTCTTC.

J is TRBJ2-2 and V is TRBV7-2; TRBD2 agrees at 10 bases. The V segment lost 4 bases and the J segment 5 bases; nucleotides outside the gene matches: 7. Germline assignment: CDR1 SGHTA and CDR2 FQGNSA. The CDR3 length is 16 residues. CDR3 sequence (DNA): TGTGCCAGCAGCTCACGACTAGCGGGCTTTACCGGGGAGCTGTTTTTT. As protein: CASSSRLAGFTGELFF.

CDR3 region: CASSFEGNEQFF. Written as DNA, the CDR3 is TGTGCCAGCAGCTTCGAGGGAAATGAGCAGTTCTTC. The chain has TRBV7-9 and TRBJ2-1; possible D gene TRBD2, 5 bases. The V end lost 3 bases, the J end lost 7 bases, and 7 bases lay between the germline ends. The CDR3 sequence is 12 residues long. Germline CDR1 is SEHNR and CDR2 is FQNEAQ (reference sequence).